A single sample is the source of the 27 T cell receptor beta chains below, sequenced in a study of cytomegalovirus exposure and HLA in healthy donors. The PCR employed 60 Vbeta primers together with 13 Jbeta primers. The assay was immunoSEQ multiplex PCR, and TCRdb's table has in-frame clones only and misses some. The sample records some 150,000 clones, roughly 80% being singletons. What was sequenced was PBMCs. These receptors were obtained from a woman aged 40 to 50 in good health and CMV-seropositive.

This sequence joins TRBV7-9 and TRBJ2-1; 12 positions agree with TRBD2. Germline CDR1 reads SEHNR; CDR2 reads FQNEAQ (reference sequence). The junction had 6 bases not matched to a gene; V was cut back by 5 bases and J by 7 bases. This CDR3 comprises 15 residues. The CDR3 bases are TGTGCCAGCAGCCCTAGCGGGGGGGCAAGGAATGAGCAGTTCTTC. It codes for CASSPSGGARNEQFF.

The chain carries TRBV6-5 and TRBJ1-5, with D possibly matching TRBD1 (5 bases). Germline V gene data show CDR1 as MNHEY and CDR2 as SVGAGI. The CDR3 has 13 residues. The V gene lost 4 bases and the J gene lost 6 bases, with 10 bases spanning the gap. The chain's CDR3 is CASSFAGGQPQHF. The DNA of the CDR3 is TGTGCCAGCAGTTTCGCCGGGGGTCAGCCCCAGCATTTT.

This sequence joins TRBV11-3 and TRBJ2-2, with D maybe TRBD1 (6 bases). V was shortened by 5 bases and J by 3 bases, with 16 bases between the two germline ends. The CDR3 is made up of 16 amino acids. Germline assignment: CDR1 SGHNT and CDR2 YENEEA. The CDR3 spells CASSPRDTGYTGELFF. CDR3 sequence (DNA): TGTGCCAGCAGCCCTCGGGACACCGGTTACACCGGGGAGCTGTTTTTT. Filled out from reference TRBV11-3 and TRBJ2-2, the complete variable domain reads EAGVVQSPRYKIIEKKQPVAFWCNPISGHNTLYWYLQNLGQGPELLIRYENEEAVDDSQLPKDRFSAERLKGVDSTLKIQPAELGDSAVYLCASSPRDTGYTGELFFGEGSRLTVL.

The CDR3 DNA reads TGTGCCAGCAGGAGGGCGGACTATGGCTACACCTTC. It is translated as CASRRADYGYTF. The V call is TRBV6-6, the J call TRBJ1-2, with no clear D. CDR1 and CDR2 from the germline V gene are MNHNY and SVGAGI (reference sequence). Trimming stripped 6 bases from V and 3 bases from J, with 8 bases between. This CDR3 comprises 12 residues.

Details on this clone: The junction and the germline gene differ at one end; a read error may be behind it. This chain joins TRBV11-2 and TRBJ2-1; D perhaps matches TRBD2 (7 bases). CDR3 size: 16 residues. Germline CDR1 reads SGHAT; CDR2 reads FQNNGV. CDR3 sequence (DNA): TGTGCCAGCAGCATAGATAGGGGGGGACCCTACAATGAGCAGTTCTTC. It yields the protein CASSIDRGGPYNEQFF.

The J gene is TRBJ2-6, the V gene TRBV5-1; TRBD2 agrees at 14 bases. V shed 3 bases, J shed 0 bases, and the junction held 8 bases outside the gene matches. The V gene's germline CDR1 is SGHRS and CDR2 YFSETQ. The CDR3 covers 20 residues. The chain's CDR3 is CASSSPGLAGGASGANVLTF. In DNA form, the CDR3 reads TGCGCCAGCAGCTCCCCCGGACTAGCGGGGGGAGCCTCTGGGGCCAACGTCCTGACTTTC.

The chain combines TRBV2 with TRBJ2-7, with D possibly being TRBD2 (6 bases). Germline values: CDR1 SNHLY, CDR2 FYNNEI. V shed 3 bases and J shed 2 bases, with 11 bases lying between them. The CDR3 is 14 amino acids. CDR3 amino acids: CASSDDGTPYEQYF. In DNA, the CDR3 is TGTGCCAGCAGTGATGACGGGACTCCCTACGAGCAGTACTTC.

This sequence joins TRBV18 and TRBJ2-3; tentatively, D is TRBD1 (6 bases). CDR1 is KGHSH, CDR2 LQKENI, per germline. The V gene lost 5 bases and the J gene lost 1 base, with 13 bases spanning the gap. This CDR3 region has 15 residues. Written as DNA, the CDR3 is TGTGCCAGCTCATTAAGAGAGGGGGGCACAGATACGCAGTATTTT. Translating it yields CASSLREGGTDTQYF.

The genes are TRBV27 and TRBJ1-2; the match to TRBD1 covers 7 bases. The CDR3 is made up of 15 amino acids. V dropped 6 bases and J dropped 4; count of bases not matched to a gene: 11. Germline V lookup: CDR1 MNHEY, CDR2 SMNVEV (reference sequence). The CDR3 sequence: CASRGIKGAAYGYTF. CDR3 in DNA: TGTGCCAGCAGAGGAATTAAGGGGGCCGCCTATGGCTACACCTTC.

The chain joins TRBV19 to TRBJ2-3; the D gene is possibly TRBD2 (6 bases). The CDR3 loop spans 13 amino acids. Germline V gives CDR1 LNHDA, CDR2 SQIVND (reference sequence). Trimming removed 5 bases from V and 1 base from J, with 7 bases in between. CDR3 region: CASSPGGTDTQYF. CDR3 in DNA: TGTGCCAGTAGTCCGGGGGGCACAGATACGCAGTATTTT.

This sequence joins TRBV2 and TRBJ2-2; 7 bases fit TRBD1. The trim removed 8 bases at V and 1 base at J, leaving 4 bases unmatched. The length of the CDR3 is 14 residues. Per germline, CDR1 SNHLY and CDR2 FYNNEI. The CDR3 spells CASRGQLNTGELFF. CDR3 bases: TGTGCCAGCCGGGGACAGTTGAACACCGGGGAGCTGTTTTTT.

This clone has only a few counts. This sequence joins TRBV6-1 and TRBJ1-5; no clear D. The V end lost 2 bases, the J end lost 3 bases, and 5 bases lay between the germline ends. The CDR3 runs to 13 residues. CDR1 MNHNS and CDR2 SASEGT come from the germline V gene. Written as DNA, the CDR3 is TGTGCCAGCAGTGAACAGGTCAATCAGCCCCAGCATTTT. Translated: CASSEQVNQPQHF.

The chain links TRBV5-1 to TRBJ2-5; the match to TRBD2 covers 14 bases. Unmatched junction bases numbered 6, after V lost 3 bases and J lost 5 bases. CDR1 and CDR2 (germline): SGHRS, YFSETQ. The CDR3 length is 16 residues. This chain's CDR3 is CASSSGTSGGLETQYF. CDR3 bases: TGCGCCAGCAGCTCAGGGACTAGCGGGGGACTGGAGACCCAGTACTTC.

This CDR3 is CASTALDRANTEAFF. The CDR3 bases are TGTGCCAGTACCGCCTTGGACAGGGCGAACACTGAAGCTTTCTTT. The chain links TRBV19 to TRBJ1-1, with 8 nucleotides matching TRBD1. CDR1 is LNHDA, CDR2 SQIVND, per germline (reference sequence). Trimming removed 7 bases from V and 1 base from J; junction bases left unmatched: 8. The CDR3 is 15 residues long.

The chain recombines TRBV4-1 with TRBJ2-1; 7 bases agree with TRBD2. With V trimmed by 5 bases and J by 4 bases, 14 bases remained unmatched. Germline-derived CDR1 and CDR2 are MGHRA and YSYEKL. CDR3 length: 17 amino acids. The DNA for the CDR3 is TGCGCCAGCAGCAATCGCCGTGCGAGCGGGGAGTACAATGAGCAGTTCTTC. Translation gives CASSNRRASGEYNEQFF.

This sequence joins TRBV10-1 and TRBJ1-1, with a possible D match to TRBD1 (5 bases). The V gene's germline CDR1 is WNHNN and CDR2 SYGVQD (reference sequence). V lost 3 bases and J lost 14, with 19 bases in between. The CDR3 spans 13 residues. The CDR3 coding sequence is TGCGCCAGCAGTGACTACGGGTCAGGAGGGGAGTTCTTT. It encodes CASSDYGSGGEFF.

This clone showed up just once. This chain uses TRBV28 with TRBJ2-7; D remains unclear. The CDR3 contains 13 residues. CDR1 MDHEN and CDR2 SYDVKM come from the germline V gene. V lost 4 bases to trimming and J lost 3 bases, with 10 bases between them. The CDR3 bases are TGTGCCAGCAGTTACACAACTAACTACGAGCAGTACTTC. Encoded protein: CASSYTTNYEQYF.

V gene TRBV6-5 combines with J gene TRBJ2-3, with TRBD1 as a possible D gene (6 bases). Trimming shortened V by 0 bases and J by 0 bases, and 10 bases separated the two germline ends. CDR1 and CDR2 from the germline V gene are MNHEY and SVGAGI. This CDR3 contains 16 residues. The CDR3: CASSYSGRGSTDTQYF. The CDR3 nucleotides are TGTGCCAGCAGTTACTCGGGCAGGGGAAGCACAGATACGCAGTATTTT.

In this sample, this clone turned up a few times. The chain has TRBV15 and TRBJ2-2, with a weak D call TRBD2 (5 bases). Germline CDR1 LNHNV, CDR2 YYDKDF (reference sequence). V lost 2 bases, J lost 8 bases, and 18 bases lay in between. The CDR3 length is 16 residues. In nucleotides, the CDR3 is TGTGCCACCAGCAGATCATTTCACGACGAGGGTGGGGAGCTGTTTTTT. It specifies CATSRSFHDEGGELFF.

This rearrangement joins TRBV5-6 to TRBJ1-2; D is ambiguous. This CDR3 is 12 amino acids long. Per germline, CDR1 SGHDT and CDR2 YYEEEE. Trimming left V 0 bases short and J 7 bases short, with 7 bases between. CDR3 sequence (DNA): TGTGCCAGCAGCTTGGGGCAACGTGGCTACACCTTC. Translation gives CASSLGQRGYTF.

The V gene is TRBV11-2, the J gene TRBJ2-3; TRBD2 aligns across 7 bases. V was pared by 1 base and J by 4 bases, with 8 bases of the junction left unmatched. The CDR3 loop spans 16 amino acids. Germline loops: CDR1 SGHAT, CDR2 FQNNGV. CDR3 bases: TGTGCCAGCAGCTTAGGGCTGGCGGGGGTTTCAGATACGCAGTATTTT. Amino acid sequence: CASSLGLAGVSDTQYF.

This chain connects TRBV6-5 to TRBJ2-1; 7 nucleotides agree with TRBD2. The junction had 6 bases not matched to a gene; V was cut back by 5 bases and J by 5 bases. CDR3 length: 14 residues. From germline, CDR1 is MNHEY and CDR2 SVGAGI. CDR3 residues: CASSIAGLNNEQFF. For the CDR3, the DNA is TGTGCCAGCAGTATAGCGGGCCTGAACAATGAGCAGTTCTTC.

The genes are TRBV9 and TRBJ2-3; D is unclear. Germline V gene lookup returns CDR1 SGDLS and CDR2 YYNGEE. Trimming stripped 2 bases from V and 2 bases from J, with 6 bases between. The CDR3 totals 13 residues. CDR3 sequence: CASSVGLTDTQYF. CDR3 in DNA: TGTGCCAGCAGCGTGGGCCTCACAGATACGCAGTATTTT.

This clone was counted only a few times. This rearrangement joins TRBV7-3 to TRBJ1-1, with D possibly being TRBD1 (5 bases). The length of the CDR3 is 14 residues. V was trimmed by 4 bases and J by 4 bases, leaving 13 bases between them. CDR1 is SGHTA and CDR2 is FQGTGA in the germline V gene. CDR3 in DNA: TGTGCCAGCAGCTCGGGACTGCTTGGCACTGAAGCTTTCTTT. Amino acids: CASSSGLLGTEAFF.

The chain combines TRBV6-5 with TRBJ2-2; tentative D call: TRBD1 (6 bases). CDR1 MNHEY and CDR2 SVGAGI come from the germline V gene. The CDR3 contains 14 residues. V shed 6 bases and J shed 0 bases, with 8 bases lying between them. The CDR3 region is CASRGAANTGELFF. The CDR3 bases are TGTGCCAGCAGGGGGGCCGCGAACACCGGGGAGCTGTTTTTT.

This chain joins TRBV5-6 and TRBJ2-3; tentatively, D is TRBD2 (6 bases). Germline loops: CDR1 SGHDT, CDR2 YYEEEE. V was clipped by 1 base and J by 2 bases, with 14 bases between them. The CDR3 is 16 residues long. Written as DNA, the CDR3 is TGTGCCAGCAGCTTGTCCCTGACGGGGGTCACAGATACGCAGTATTTT. Translation gives CASSLSLTGVTDTQYF.

The chain carries TRBV18 and TRBJ1-1, with D possibly matching TRBD1 (6 bases). Deletions cut 1 base from V and 3 bases from J, with 9 bases between. The CDR3 totals 14 residues. In germline, CDR1 is KGHSH, CDR2 LQKENI. DNA for the CDR3: TGTGCCAGCTCACCACGGGAGGGGGACACTGAAGCTTTCTTT. Translated, it gives CASSPREGDTEAFF.